This entry features one T cell receptor (beta chain) sequence. The entry originates in a study of cytomegalovirus exposure and HLA in healthy donors. The PCR made use of 60 Vbeta and 13 Jbeta primers. The data were produced by immunoSEQ multiplex PCR, yet TCRdb's version contains in-frame clones alone and is incomplete. The repertoire has about 200,000 clones, approximately 79% of them found once; the top ten carry 1.7%. The CDR3 loop spans 17 amino acids. V was cut by 3 bases and J by 1 base, with 18 bases left in between. In germline, CDR1 is MDHEN, CDR2 SYDVKM. The sequenced sample was PBMCs. The chain uses TRBV28 and TRBJ2-5, with D possibly being TRBD1 (6 bases). This TCR derives from a man between 50 and 59 years old in good health and CMV-seronegative. The CDR3 is CASSLPQGTPLQETQYF. CDR3 in DNA: TGTGCCAGCAGTTTGCCGCAAGGGACACCTCTCCAAGAGACCCAGTACTTC.